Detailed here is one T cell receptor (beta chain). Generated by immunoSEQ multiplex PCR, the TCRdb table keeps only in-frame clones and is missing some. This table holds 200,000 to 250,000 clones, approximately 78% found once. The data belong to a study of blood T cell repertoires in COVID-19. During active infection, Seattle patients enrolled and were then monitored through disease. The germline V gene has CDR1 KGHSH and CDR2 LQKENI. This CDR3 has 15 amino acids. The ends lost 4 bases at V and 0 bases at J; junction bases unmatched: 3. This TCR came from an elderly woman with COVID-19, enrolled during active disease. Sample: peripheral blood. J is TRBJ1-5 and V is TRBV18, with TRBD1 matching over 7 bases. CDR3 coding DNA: TGTGCCAGCTCACAGGGACAGCTTAGCAATCAGCCCCAGCATTTT. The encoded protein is CASSQGQLSNQPQHF. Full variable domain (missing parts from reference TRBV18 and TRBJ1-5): NAGVMQNPRHLVRRRGQEARLRCSPMKGHSHVYWYRQLPEEGLKFMVYLQKENIIDESGMPKERFSAEFPKEGPSILRIQQVVRGDSAAYFCASSQGQLSNQPQHFGDGTRLSIL.